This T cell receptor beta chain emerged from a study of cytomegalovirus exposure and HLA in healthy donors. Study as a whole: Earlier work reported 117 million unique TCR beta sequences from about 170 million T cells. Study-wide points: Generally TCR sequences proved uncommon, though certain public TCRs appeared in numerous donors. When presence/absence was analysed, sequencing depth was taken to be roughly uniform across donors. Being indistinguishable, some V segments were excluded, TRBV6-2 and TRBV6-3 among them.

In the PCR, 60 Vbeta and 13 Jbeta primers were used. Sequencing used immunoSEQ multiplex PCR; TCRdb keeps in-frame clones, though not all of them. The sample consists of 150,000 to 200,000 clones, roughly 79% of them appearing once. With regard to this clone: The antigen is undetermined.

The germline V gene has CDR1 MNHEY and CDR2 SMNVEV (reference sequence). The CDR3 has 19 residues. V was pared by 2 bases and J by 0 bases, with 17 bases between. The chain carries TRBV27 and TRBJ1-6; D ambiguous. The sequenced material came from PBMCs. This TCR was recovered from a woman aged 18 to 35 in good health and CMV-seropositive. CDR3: CASSLRRSRPSSYNSPLHF. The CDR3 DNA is TGTGCCAGCAGTTTACGAAGGAGCCGCCCGAGCTCCTATAATTCACCCCTCCACTTT.